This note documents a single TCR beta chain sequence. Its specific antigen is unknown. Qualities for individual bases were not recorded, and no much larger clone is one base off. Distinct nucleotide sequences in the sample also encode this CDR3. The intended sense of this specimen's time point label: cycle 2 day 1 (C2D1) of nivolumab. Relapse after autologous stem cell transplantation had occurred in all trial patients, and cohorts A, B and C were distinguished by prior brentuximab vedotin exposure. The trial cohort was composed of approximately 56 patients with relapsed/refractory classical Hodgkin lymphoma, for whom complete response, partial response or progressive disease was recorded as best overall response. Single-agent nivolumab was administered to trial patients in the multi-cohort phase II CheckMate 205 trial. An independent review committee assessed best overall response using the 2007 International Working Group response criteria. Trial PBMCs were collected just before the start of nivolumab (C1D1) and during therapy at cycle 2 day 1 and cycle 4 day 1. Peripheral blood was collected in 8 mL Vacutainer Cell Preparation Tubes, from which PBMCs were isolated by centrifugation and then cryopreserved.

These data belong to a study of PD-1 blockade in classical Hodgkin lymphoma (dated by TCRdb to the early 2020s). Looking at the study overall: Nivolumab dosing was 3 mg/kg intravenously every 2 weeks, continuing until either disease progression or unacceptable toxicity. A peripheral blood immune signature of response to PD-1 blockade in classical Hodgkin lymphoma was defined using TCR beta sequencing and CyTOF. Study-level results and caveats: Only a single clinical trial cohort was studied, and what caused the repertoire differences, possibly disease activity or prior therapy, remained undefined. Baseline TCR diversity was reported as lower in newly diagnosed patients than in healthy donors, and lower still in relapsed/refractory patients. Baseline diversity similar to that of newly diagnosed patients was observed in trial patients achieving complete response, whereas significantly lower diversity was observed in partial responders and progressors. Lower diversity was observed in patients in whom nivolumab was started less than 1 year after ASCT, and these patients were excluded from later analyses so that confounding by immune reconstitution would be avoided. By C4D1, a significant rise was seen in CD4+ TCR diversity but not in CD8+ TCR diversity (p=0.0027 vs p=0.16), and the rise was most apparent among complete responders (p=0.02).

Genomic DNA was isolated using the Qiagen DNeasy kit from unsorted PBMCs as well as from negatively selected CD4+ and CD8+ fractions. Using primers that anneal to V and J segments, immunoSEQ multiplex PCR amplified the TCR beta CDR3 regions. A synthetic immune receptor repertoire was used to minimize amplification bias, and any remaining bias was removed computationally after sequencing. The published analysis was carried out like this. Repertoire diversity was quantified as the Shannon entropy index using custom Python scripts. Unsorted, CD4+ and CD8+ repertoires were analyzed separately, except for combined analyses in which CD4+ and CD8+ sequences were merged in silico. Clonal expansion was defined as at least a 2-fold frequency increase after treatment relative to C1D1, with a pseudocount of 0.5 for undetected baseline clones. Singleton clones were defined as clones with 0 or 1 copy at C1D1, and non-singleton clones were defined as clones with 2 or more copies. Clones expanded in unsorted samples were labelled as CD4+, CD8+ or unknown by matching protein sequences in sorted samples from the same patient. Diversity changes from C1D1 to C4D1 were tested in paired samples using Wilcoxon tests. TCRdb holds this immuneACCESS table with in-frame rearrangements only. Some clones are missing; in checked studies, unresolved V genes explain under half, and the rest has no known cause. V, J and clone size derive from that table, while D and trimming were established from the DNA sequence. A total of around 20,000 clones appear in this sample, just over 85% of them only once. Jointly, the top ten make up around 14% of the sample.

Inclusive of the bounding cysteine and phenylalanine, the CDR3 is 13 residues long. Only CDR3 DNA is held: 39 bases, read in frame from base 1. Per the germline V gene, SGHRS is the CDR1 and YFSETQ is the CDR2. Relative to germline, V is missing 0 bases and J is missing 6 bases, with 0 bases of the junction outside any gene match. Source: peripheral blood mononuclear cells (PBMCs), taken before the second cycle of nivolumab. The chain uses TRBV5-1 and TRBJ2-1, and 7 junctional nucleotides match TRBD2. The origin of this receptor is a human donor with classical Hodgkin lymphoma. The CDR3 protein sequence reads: CASSLAGGNEQFF. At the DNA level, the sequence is TGCGCCAGCAGCTTGGCGGGGGGCAATGAGCAGTTCTTC.